This T cell receptor beta chain was identified during a study of blood T cell repertoires in COVID-19. Germline V gives CDR1 SNHLY, CDR2 FYNNEI. V lost 5 bases to trimming and J lost 5 bases, with 18 bases between them. The CDR3 runs to 16 residues. Assay used: immunoSEQ multiplex PCR; TCRdb lists only in-frame clones, some missing. The sample has some 110,000 clones; 91% are singletons. Source material: peripheral blood. The TCR comes from a human donor in a cohort sampled during active COVID-19. The gene calls are TRBV2 and TRBJ2-2, with a possible D match to TRBD2 (7 bases). The DNA of the CDR3 is TGTGCCAGCAGTCTTTTAGGGGGGGGCCCAACCGGGGAGCTGTTTTTT. Translating gives CASSLLGGGPTGELFF.